This TCR beta chain was identified in a study of identifying expanded T cells in peripheral blood. Profiling relied on immunoSEQ multiplex PCR, and the TCRdb table lists in-frame clones only, not all of them. This table has 100,000 to 150,000 clones, around 84% appearing once. During the collection period, no donor immune events like infections were recorded. V was pared by 0 bases and J by 8 bases, with 5 bases of the junction left unmatched. Germline values: CDR1 SGDLS, CDR2 YYNGEE. This CDR3 comprises 14 residues. Remarks on this clone: No antigen is known for it.

Overall study findings and caveats: Approximately two-week clone count variance significantly increased as total template count grew. Technical replicates showed roughly 1.2 changed clones; approximately two weeks about 16.4; four weeks 19.

This rearrangement joins TRBV9 to TRBJ2-1; the match to TRBD1 covers 7 bases. The sequencing sample was made of blood. This receptor was taken from a person aged 18 to 75 in good health. CDR3 in amino acids: CASSVEHRGYEQFF. The CDR3 region has the DNA TGTGCCAGCAGCGTAGAGCACAGGGGATATGAGCAGTTCTTC.